These 9 T cell receptor beta chains were sequenced from one sample in a study of somatic mutations in cytotoxic T cells in rheumatoid arthritis. Measured with immunoSEQ multiplex PCR; TCRdb has only the in-frame clones, and not every one. The sample yields some 18,000 clones, 65% to 75% seen once. Sequences were obtained from CD8+ T cells sorted from blood. All receptors derive from a man aged 55 to 70 in good health.

This chain joins TRBV10-2 and TRBJ2-7, with TRBD2 matching 8 bases. Germline loops: CDR1 WSHSY, CDR2 SAAADI. This CDR3 is 15 amino acids long. V shed 3 bases, J shed 1 base, and the junction held 5 bases outside the gene matches. CDR3 in DNA: TGCGCCAGCAGTGATATTAGCGGGGTGTCCTACGAGCAGTACTTC. As protein: CASSDISGVSYEQYF.

DNA of the CDR3: TGTGCCAGCAGCTTAGCCGGTCCTCCCTACGAGCAGTACTTC. Translated: CASSLAGPPYEQYF. This chain joins TRBV7-9 and TRBJ2-7; D not resolved. CDR1 and CDR2 (germline): SEHNR, FQNEAQ (reference sequence). Between the trimmed V and J ends, which lost 0 bases and 2 bases, there was a span of 8 bases. This CDR3 comprises 14 residues. The full variable domain, completed using reference TRBV7-9 and TRBJ2-7, is DTGVSQNPRHKITKRGQNVTFRCDPISEHNRLYWYRQTLGQGPEFLTYFQNEAQLEKSRLLSDRFSAERPKGSFSTLEIQRTEQGDSAMYLCASSLAGPPYEQYFGPGTRLTVT.

This sequence joins TRBV29-1 and TRBJ2-7, with 10 bases identical to TRBD2. Germline lookup yields CDR1 SQVTM and CDR2 ANQGSEA. There are 15 residues in the CDR3. V shed 6 bases and J 0 bases; nucleotides not matched to a gene: 8. The CDR3 nucleotides read TGCAGCGTCGAAACTAGCGGGACAAGCTCCTACGAGCAGTACTTC. It yields the protein CSVETSGTSSYEQYF.

V is TRBV7-9 and J is TRBJ2-7, with D tentatively TRBD2 (6 bases). Per germline, CDR1 SEHNR and CDR2 FQNEAQ (reference sequence). Trimming stripped 3 bases from V and 3 bases from J, with 12 bases between. The CDR3 is made up of 14 amino acids. The CDR3 DNA sequence: TGTGCCAGCAGCTTTGGCGGGGTACTCTACGAGCAGTACTTC. Its protein is CASSFGGVLYEQYF.

Only a few counts were recorded for this clone. The rearrangement joins TRBV29-1 to TRBJ2-1, with a weak D call TRBD2 (6 bases). Per the germline V gene, CDR1 is SQVTM and CDR2 is ANQGSEA. This CDR3 comprises 12 residues. Between the trimmed V and J ends, which lost 2 bases and 8 bases, there was a span of 10 bases. The CDR3 reads CSVEYRDYEQFF. The CDR3 DNA reads as TGCAGCGTTGAATACCGGGACTATGAGCAGTTCTTC.

The rearrangement links TRBV19 to TRBJ1-5, with D unresolved. This CDR3 has 14 residues. Germline V CDR1 and CDR2: LNHDA, SQIVND (reference sequence). V was cut by 3 bases and J by 0 bases, with 6 bases left in between. The CDR3 spells CASSMRNSNQPQHF. In DNA, the CDR3 is TGTGCCAGTAGTATGAGGAATAGCAATCAGCCCCAGCATTTT.

This chain joins TRBV12-5 and TRBJ2-3; tentative D call: TRBD2 (7 bases). The V gene's germline CDR1 is LGHNT and CDR2 FRNRAP. This CDR3 has 14 amino acids. V was clipped by 9 bases and J by 2 bases, with 15 bases between them. CDR3 bases: TGTGCTAGCAAAAGGGGGGGGGACACAGATACGCAGTATTTT. Translated, it gives CASKRGGDTDTQYF. Filled out from reference TRBV12-5 and TRBJ2-3, the complete variable domain reads DARVTQTPRHKVTEMGQEVTMRCQPILGHNTVFWYRQTMMQGLELLAYFRNRAPLDDSGMPKDRFSAEMPDATLATLKIQPSEPRDSAVYFCASKRGGDTDTQYFGPGTRLTVL.

The J gene is TRBJ2-2, the V gene TRBV5-1; 8 positions match TRBD1. The CDR3 covers 15 residues. Trimming took 4 bases from V and 4 from J; bases not matched to a gene: 6. The V gene's germline CDR1 is SGHRS and CDR2 YFSETQ. The CDR3 spells CASSPGQEFTGELFF. The CDR3 region has the DNA TGCGCCAGCAGCCCGGGACAGGAGTTCACCGGGGAGCTGTTTTTT.

In its sample, this clone was seen a few times. The chain employs TRBV6-5 and TRBJ1-5, with D tentatively TRBD1 (5 bases). The CDR3 totals 14 residues. Germline CDR1 MNHEY, CDR2 SVGAGI. Trimming removed 0 bases at V and 9 bases at J, with 12 bases between. The CDR3 protein is CASSYSGQIWPQHF. The CDR3, as DNA: TGTGCCAGCAGTTACTCGGGGCAGATTTGGCCCCAGCATTTT.